The source of this T cell receptor (beta chain) is a study of blood T cell repertoires in COVID-19. Study information: Sample material is recorded as cDNA or gDNA derived from T cells, B-cell-depleted T cells, or PBMCs.

How the authors handled the data: From reference gene primer amplification, estimates of nucleated cell counts were derived. This table comes from immunoSEQ multiplex PCR, and its TCRdb copy is limited to in-frame clones, with some not included. From that table come the V and J calls and clone size; the DNA was used to work out D and trimming. The sample records roughly 280,000 clones, about 89% being singletons. CDR1 and CDR2 from the germline V gene are LGHNT and FRNRAP. The CDR3 consists of 16 residues. V was pared by 5 bases and J by 5 bases, with 19 bases between. This chain joins TRBV12-5 and TRBJ1-5; a weak D match, TRBD1 (6 bases). The sequenced sample consisted of peripheral blood. The receptor's source is a middle-aged man with active or convalescent COVID-19. DNA of the CDR3: TGTGCTAGTGGTCCACGAGGACGGGGGGCGGATCAGCCCCAGCATTTT. It translates to CASGPRGRGADQPQHF.